This T cell receptor beta chain is from a study of shared clonotypes between healthy human individuals. Generated by immunoSEQ multiplex PCR, the TCRdb table keeps only in-frame clones and is missing some. The sample includes 2 million to 2.5 million clones, over 85% of them seen just once. Trimming cost V 2 bases and J 0 bases, with 16 bases left between them. The germline V gene encodes CDR1 SGHAT and CDR2 FQNNGV. This CDR3 is 17 amino acids long. The sequenced sample was naive CD4+ T cells from PBMCs. Subset defined: CD45RA+ positively selected. The V call is TRBV11-2, the J call TRBJ2-5; TRBD1 or TRBD2 may be the D gene (5 bases each). This sequence was found in a young man in good health. Some clones in this sample may be carry-over from other donors' samples. The CDR3 region has the DNA TGTGCCAGCAGCTTACGTCCCTCCGGGGCAAACCAAGAGACCCAGTACTTC. Amino acid sequence: CASSLRPSGANQETQYF.